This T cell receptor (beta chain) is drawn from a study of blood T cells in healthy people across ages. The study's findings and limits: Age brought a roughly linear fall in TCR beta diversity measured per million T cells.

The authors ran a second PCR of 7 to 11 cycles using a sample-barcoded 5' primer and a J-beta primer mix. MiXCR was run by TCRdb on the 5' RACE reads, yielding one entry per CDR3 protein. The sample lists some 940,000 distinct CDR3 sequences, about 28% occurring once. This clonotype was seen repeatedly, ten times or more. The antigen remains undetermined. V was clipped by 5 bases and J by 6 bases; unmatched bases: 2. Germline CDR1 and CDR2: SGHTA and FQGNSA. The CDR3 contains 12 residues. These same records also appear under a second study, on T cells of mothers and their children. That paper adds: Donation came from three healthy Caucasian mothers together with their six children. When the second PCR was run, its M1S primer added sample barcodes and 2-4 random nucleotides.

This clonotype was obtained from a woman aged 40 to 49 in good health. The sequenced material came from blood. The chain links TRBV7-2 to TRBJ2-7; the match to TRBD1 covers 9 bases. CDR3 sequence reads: CASSRTGVEQYF. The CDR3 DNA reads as TGTGCCAGCAGCCGGACAGGGGTCGAGCAGTACTTC.